This T cell receptor beta chain appears in the sequencing data of a study of control samples from healthy donors and cancer patients. The length of the CDR3 is 19 residues. The ends lost 5 bases at V and 2 bases at J; junction bases unmatched: 20. Germline V gene lookup returns CDR1 SEHNR and CDR2 FQNEAQ (reference sequence). Some clones are missing from TCRdb's copy, which holds only in-frame ones; the method was immunoSEQ multiplex PCR. The sample lists about 150,000 clones, approximately 93% seen once, with around 6.1% in the top ten. The chain combines TRBV7-9 with TRBJ1-1; 7 nucleotides match TRBD1. The source of this sequence is a man aged 40-50 years in good health. The sequenced material came from blood. The CDR3 reads CASSPDRRELFLLNTEAFF. The CDR3 nucleotides are TGTGCCAGCAGCCCGGACAGGAGGGAGTTGTTCTTACTTAACACTGAAGCTTTCTTT.